This T cell receptor beta chain originates from a study of blood T cell repertoires in COVID-19. As for the study in general: Sites across the United States, Italy and Spain contributed samples from acute and convalescent COVID-19.

CDR3 size: 15 residues. Germline V gives CDR1 SGHDN, CDR2 FVKESK. Between the trimmed V and J ends, which lost 0 bases and 3 bases, there was a span of 8 bases. Assay: immunoSEQ multiplex PCR; the TCRdb copy retains only in-frame clones and omits some. The sample lists a few hundred thousand clones; about 88% were seen once. On this clone: The same CDR3 also results from other DNA sequences found in this sample.

The rearrangement uses TRBV14 and TRBJ1-4, with D hard to call. This receptor was identified in an older woman with acute or convalescent COVID-19. Sequenced material: peripheral blood. The CDR3 region has the DNA TGTGCCAGCAGCCAAGAGGGGAGGGCTAATGAAAAACTGTTTTTT. Translated, it gives CASSQEGRANEKLFF. Supplemented by reference TRBV14 and TRBJ1-4, the full variable domain reads EAGVTQFPSHSVIEKGQTVTLRCDPISGHDNLYWYRRVMGKEIKFLLHFVKESKQDESGMPNNRFLAERTGGTYSTLKVQPAELEDSGVYFCASSQEGRANEKLFFGSGTQLSVL.